Detailed here is one T cell receptor (beta chain). This sample is drawn from a study of blood T cell repertoires in COVID-19. Whole-study context: COVID-19 samples, acute and convalescent, were from the United States, Italy and Spain. T cells, B-cell-depleted T cells, or PBMCs supplied cDNA or gDNA.

Authors' analysis steps: Amplifying reference gene primers gave estimates of nucleated cell counts. Measured with immunoSEQ multiplex PCR; TCRdb has only the in-frame clones, and not every one. D and trimming were read from the DNA, whereas the V and J calls and clone size are those reported in that table. The table includes roughly 240,000 clones, 85% to 90% detected once. The sequenced sample consisted of peripheral blood. This clonotype was obtained from a man between 18 and 35 years old with active or convalescent COVID-19.

CDR3 bases: TGTGCCAGCAGCTTTTATCTGACTGAAGCTTTCTTT. It yields the protein CASSFYLTEAFF. The J gene is TRBJ1-1, the V gene TRBV7-2, with D unresolved. The germline V gene encodes CDR1 SGHTA and CDR2 FQGNSA. CDR3 size: 12 residues. Between the trimmed V and J ends, which lost 3 bases and 5 bases, there was a span of 7 bases.